This TCR beta chain is drawn from a study of cytomegalovirus exposure and HLA in healthy donors. Study results and caveats: A later analysis found that most CMV-associated TCR beta chains appeared HLA-restricted.

V was cut by 4 bases and J by 11 bases, with 27 bases left in between. Germline values: CDR1 SGHDT, CDR2 YYEEEE. This CDR3 comprises 16 residues. 13 Jbeta primers and 60 Vbeta primers were used for the PCR. TCRdb's table, derived via immunoSEQ multiplex PCR, lists solely in-frame clones and lacks some. In the table there are approximately 120,000 clones, more than 80% of which are singletons. In this sample, this clone turned up once. What it binds is not known. The sample consisted of PBMCs. This chain connects TRBV5-6 to TRBJ1-1; D is perhaps TRBD1 (5 bases). The clonotype comes from a woman aged 25-40 years in good health and CMV-seropositive. The CDR3 region has the DNA TGTGCCAGCAGCCGTGGAGTCGGGGTGGCGGGACCCCGCGCTTTCTTT. Translating gives CASSRGVGVAGPRAFF.